The 26 T cell receptor beta chains listed next were all sequenced from one sample in a study of T cell responses to AZD1222 COVID-19 vaccine. Assay: immunoSEQ multiplex PCR; the TCRdb copy retains only in-frame clones and omits some. The table includes around 140,000 clones, almost 95% detected once. Here the sequenced sample was peripheral blood, taken 28 days after the second AZD1222 dose. These receptors were collected from an adult who received the AZD1222 COVID-19 vaccine.

This sequence joins TRBV7-2 and TRBJ2-7; a weak D match, TRBD2 (6 bases). Germline lookup yields CDR1 SGHTA and CDR2 FQGNSA. The germline V and J ends were trimmed by 5 bases and 4 bases, with 15 bases remaining between them. This CDR3 is built from 14 residues. The CDR3 DNA is TGTGCCAGCAGCCGGGGGTTGGGGCAGTACGAGCAGTACTTC. Its translation is CASSRGLGQYEQYF.

The chain links TRBV15 to TRBJ1-5; D unresolved. Per germline, CDR1 LNHNV and CDR2 YYDKDF (reference sequence). Trimming cost V 0 bases and J 3 bases, with 9 bases left between them. This CDR3 comprises 15 residues. CDR3 nucleotide sequence: TGTGCCACCAGCAGAGATGCAGGCTACAATCAGCCCCAGCATTTT. It translates to CATSRDAGYNQPQHF. The variable domain in full, completed from reference TRBV15 and TRBJ1-5, reads DAMVIQNPRYQVTQFGKPVTLSCSQTLNHNVMYWYQQKSSQAPKLLFHYYDKDFNNEADTPDNFQSRRPNTSFCFLDIRSPGLGDTAMYLCATSRDAGYNQPQHFGDGTRLSIL.

The rearrangement links TRBV29-1 to TRBJ2-3; TRBD1 or TRBD2 may be the D gene (5 bases each). The CDR3 is 13 amino acids. V was pared by 6 bases and J by 8 bases, with 18 bases between. Germline CDR1 is SQVTM and CDR2 is ANQGSEA. The CDR3 loop is CSVRPRDVGTQYF. The CDR3, as DNA: TGCAGCGTCCGACCCCGGGACGTTGGTACGCAGTATTTT.

This clone has just one count. The chain carries TRBV7-8 and TRBJ1-2; possible D gene TRBD1, 6 bases. Germline CDR1 reads SGHVS; CDR2 reads FQNEAQ. This CDR3 spans 15 amino acids. Trimming took off 5 bases at V and 4 bases at J, with 17 bases between the two ends. The CDR3 is CASSADSRFSYGYTF. In nucleotides, the CDR3 is TGTGCCAGCAGCGCGGACAGTCGCTTTAGCTATGGCTACACCTTC.

The rearrangement joins TRBV4-1 to TRBJ1-3, with D tentatively TRBD1 (6 bases). Germline assignment: CDR1 MGHRA and CDR2 YSYEKL. V gave up 1 base and J gave up 2 bases, with 6 bases separating them. The CDR3 contains 14 residues. The chain's CDR3 is CASSQGQAGNTIYF. Written as DNA, the CDR3 is TGCGCCAGCAGCCAAGGACAGGCTGGAAACACCATATATTTT.

The chain uses TRBV7-2 and TRBJ1-1; D gene unclear. Trimming cost V 11 bases and J 7 bases, with 14 bases left between them. Germline V lookup: CDR1 SGHTA, CDR2 FQGNSA. This CDR3 contains 11 residues. Here the CDR3 reads CASAGIYEAFF. The DNA of the CDR3 is TGTGCCTCTGCCGGCATCTATGAAGCTTTCTTT.

This sequence joins TRBV18 and TRBJ2-7; 10 bases align to TRBD1. The V and J ends lost 5 bases and 1 base, in that order; junction bases with no gene match: 5. The V gene's germline CDR1 is KGHSH and CDR2 LQKENI. The CDR3 is 15 amino acids. The chain's CDR3 is CASSTDRGFSYEQYF. In DNA form, the CDR3 reads TGTGCCAGCTCAACGGACAGGGGGTTTTCCTACGAGCAGTACTTC.

The chain carries TRBV6-2 or TRBV6-3 and TRBJ2-2, with 7 bases matching TRBD1. J gave up 0 bases and V 2 bases, and 3 bases lay outside the gene matches. Germline V gene sequence: CDR1 MNHEY, CDR2 SVGEGT. This CDR3 has 16 residues. CDR3 region: CASSYPGTANTGELFF. CDR3 coding DNA: TGTGCCAGCAGTTACCCCGGGACAGCGAACACCGGGGAGCTGTTTTTT.

This chain uses TRBV7-9 with TRBJ2-1, with TRBD2 identical over 9 bases. Looked up from germline, CDR1 is SEHNR and CDR2 is FQNEAQ (reference sequence). This CDR3 is built from 15 residues. The trim removed 5 bases at V and 2 bases at J, leaving 4 bases unmatched. Here the CDR3 DNA reads TGTGCCAGCAGCCCGACTAGCGGAGCCTACAATGAGCAGTTCTTC. Its translation is CASSPTSGAYNEQFF.

This chain connects TRBV5-1 to TRBJ2-6; D unclear. Looked up from germline, CDR1 is SGHRS and CDR2 is YFSETQ. With 0 bases removed from V and 1 base from J, the gap between germline ends came to 8 bases. The CDR3 sequence is 16 residues long. CDR3 coding DNA: TGCGCCAGCAGCTTGGATGGGGAATCTGGGGCCAACGTCCTGACTTTC. Translating gives CASSLDGESGANVLTF.

This clone was seen a handful of times. The rearrangement links TRBV7-9 to TRBJ1-1; no clear D gene. CDR1 is SEHNR, CDR2 FQNEAQ, per germline (reference sequence). V lost 5 bases, J lost 5 bases, and 15 bases lay in between. This CDR3 contains 14 residues. CDR3 amino acids: CASSPPVGGTEAFF. DNA for the CDR3: TGTGCCAGCAGCCCCCCCGTGGGAGGGACTGAAGCTTTCTTT.

The chain carries TRBV5-1 and TRBJ1-1, with D unresolved. Deletions cut 1 base from V and 8 bases from J, with 12 bases between. The CDR3 runs to 13 residues. Per germline, CDR1 SGHRS and CDR2 YFSETQ. CDR3 coding DNA: TGCGCCAGCAGCTTGACAGATATCTCGGAAGCTTTCTTT. The encoded protein is CASSLTDISEAFF. The entire variable domain, with the rest obtained from reference TRBV5-1 and TRBJ1-1, is as follows: KAGVTQTPRYLIKTRGQQVTLSCSPISGHRSVSWYQQTPGQGLQFLFEYFSETQRNKGNFPGRFSGRQFSNSRSEMNVSTLELGDSALYLCASSLTDISEAFFGQGTRLTVV.

This sequence joins TRBV5-4 and TRBJ2-7; 8 bases are shared with TRBD2. The CDR3 covers 15 residues. Germline CDR1 reads SGHNT; CDR2 reads YYREEE (reference sequence). The J segment lost 4 bases and the V segment lost 4 bases, leaving 10 bases of the junction unmatched. The CDR3 nucleotides are TGTGCCAGCAGCCCGCCCGGGGGGGAGGGTTACGAGCAGTACTTC. Translated, it gives CASSPPGGEGYEQYF.

About this clone itself: The same CDR3 also results from other DNA sequences found in this sample. The DNA for the CDR3 is TGTGCCAGTAGCTCGACAGGGGACACTGAAGCTTTCTTT. This translates into CASSSTGDTEAFF. The chain links TRBV19 to TRBJ1-1; the match to TRBD1 covers 8 bases. V shed 6 bases, J shed 3 bases, and the junction held 3 bases outside the gene matches. CDR3 length equals 13 residues. Germline CDR1 LNHDA, CDR2 SQIVND (reference sequence).

V and J are TRBV5-1 and TRBJ1-3; 8 nucleotides match TRBD1. The V gene's germline CDR1 is SGHRS and CDR2 YFSETQ. This CDR3 is built from 15 residues. With V trimmed by 2 bases and J by 4 bases, 5 bases remained unmatched. The chain's CDR3 is CASSFQGAKGNTIYF. The CDR3 region has the DNA TGCGCCAGCAGCTTTCAGGGGGCGAAAGGAAACACCATATATTTT.

This clone has a single count. The J gene is TRBJ2-1, the V gene TRBV7-9, with 11 bases fitting TRBD2. Losses at the gene ends were 5 bases for V and 6 bases for J; bases not matched to a gene: 6. CDR1 and CDR2 from the germline V gene are SEHNR and FQNEAQ (reference sequence). The CDR3 runs 15 residues. For the CDR3, the DNA is TGTGCCAGCAGCGCCCATAGCGGGAGGGCCAATGAGCAGTTCTTC. Translation: CASSAHSGRANEQFF.

This clone has a single count. V gene TRBV10-2 combines with J gene TRBJ2-5; 10 bases line up with TRBD1. This CDR3 is 13 amino acids long. Trimming took 8 bases from V and 5 from J; bases not matched to a gene: 5. In germline, CDR1 is WSHSY, CDR2 SAAADI. The CDR3 region has the DNA TGCGCCAGCCGGGGACAGGGGCGGGAGACCCAGTACTTC. Protein product: CASRGQGRETQYF.

V and J are TRBV7-6 and TRBJ2-7, with no clear D. CDR3 length equals 14 residues. V was shortened by 5 bases and J by 3 bases, with 14 bases between the two germline ends. Germline values: CDR1 SGHVS, CDR2 FNYEAQ. The CDR3 is CASSALDPHYEQYF. The CDR3 region has the DNA TGTGCCAGCAGCGCCTTGGACCCCCACTACGAGCAGTACTTC.

The chain combines TRBV18 with TRBJ2-5; 9 nucleotides match TRBD2. The CDR3 sequence is 15 residues long. The germline V gene has CDR1 KGHSH and CDR2 LQKENI. With 3 bases clipped from V and 1 base from J, the junction kept 3 bases outside the gene matches. CDR3 nucleotide sequence: TGTGCCAGCTCACCTAGCGGGAGCCTCCAAGAGACCCAGTACTTC. It specifies CASSPSGSLQETQYF.

The chain has TRBV24-1 and TRBJ1-1; D uncertain. Trimming removed 2 bases from V and 1 base from J, with 10 bases in between. This CDR3 is built from 15 residues. Germline CDR1 KGHDR, CDR2 SFDVKD. The CDR3 reads CATSDSGLGNTEAFF. CDR3 DNA: TGTGCCACCAGTGATTCTGGACTGGGGAACACTGAAGCTTTCTTT.

J is TRBJ2-7 and V is TRBV6-1; D gene unclear. The CDR3 has 14 amino acids. Germline CDR1 and CDR2: MNHNS and SASEGT. V lost 0 bases, J lost 3 bases, and 9 bases lay in between. CDR3 region: CASSEAGNRYEQYF. CDR3 nucleotide sequence: TGTGCCAGCAGTGAAGCGGGGAACCGCTACGAGCAGTACTTC.

This chain joins TRBV5-4 and TRBJ1-1; 12 positions agree with TRBD1. V trimming: 2 bases; J trimming: 3 bases; junction bases outside the gene matches: 5. CDR3 length equals 16 residues. CDR1 SGHNT and CDR2 YYREEE come from the germline V gene (reference sequence). The DNA for the CDR3 is TGTGCCAGCAGCTTTCTCAGGGACAGGGGGCACACTGAAGCTTTCTTT. Its translation is CASSFLRDRGHTEAFF.

This chain joins TRBV5-1 and TRBJ2-7; 13 positions agree with TRBD2. The CDR3 length is 19 residues. V was pared by 4 bases and J by 6 bases, with 19 bases of the junction left unmatched. Per the germline V gene, CDR1 is SGHRS and CDR2 is YFSETQ. CDR3 DNA: TGCGCCAGCAGCCCTGAACCGGGACTAGCGGGAAGGTTGGGGGGCGAGCAGTACTTC. This encodes CASSPEPGLAGRLGGEQYF. Full variable domain (rest looked up from reference TRBV5-1 and TRBJ2-7): KAGVTQTPRYLIKTRGQQVTLSCSPISGHRSVSWYQQTPGQGLQFLFEYFSETQRNKGNFPGRFSGRQFSNSRSEMNVSTLELGDSALYLCASSPEPGLAGRLGGEQYFGPGTRLTVT.

The rearrangement uses TRBV2 and TRBJ1-2, with a tentative D call TRBD1 (6 bases). V lost 11 bases to trimming and J lost 4 bases, with 17 bases between them. CDR3 length equals 13 residues. The V gene's germline CDR1 is SNHLY and CDR2 FYNNEI. The CDR3 region has the DNA TGTGCCGGCGCAGGGGATCTGGGCTATGGCTACACCTTC. Amino acids: CAGAGDLGYGYTF. Based on the CDR3 plus reference TRBV2 and TRBJ1-2, the full variable domain is EPEVTQTPSHQVTQMGQEVILRCVPISNHLYFYWYRQILGQKVEFLVSFYNNEISEKSEIFDDQFSVERPDGSNFTLKIRSTKLEDSAMYFCAGAGDLGYGYTFGSGTRLTVV.

This clone was seen once. The V call is TRBV11-3, the J call TRBJ2-1; no definite D call. Germline CDR1 SGHNT, CDR2 YENEEA. The length of the CDR3 is 13 residues. V was clipped by 1 base and J by 5 bases, with 6 bases between them. The CDR3 nucleotides read TGTGCCAGCAGCTTAGCCACCGACAATGAGCAGTTCTTC. It encodes CASSLATDNEQFF.

This clone appeared a single time. The gene calls are TRBV21-1 and TRBJ1-1; the table calls TRBD1, which could not be checked here. TRBV21-1 is a recognized pseudogene. The CDR3 is 11 residues long. For the CDR3, the DNA is TGTGCCAGCAGCCCCCCAACTGAAGCTTTCTTT. Amino acids: CASSPPTEAFF.